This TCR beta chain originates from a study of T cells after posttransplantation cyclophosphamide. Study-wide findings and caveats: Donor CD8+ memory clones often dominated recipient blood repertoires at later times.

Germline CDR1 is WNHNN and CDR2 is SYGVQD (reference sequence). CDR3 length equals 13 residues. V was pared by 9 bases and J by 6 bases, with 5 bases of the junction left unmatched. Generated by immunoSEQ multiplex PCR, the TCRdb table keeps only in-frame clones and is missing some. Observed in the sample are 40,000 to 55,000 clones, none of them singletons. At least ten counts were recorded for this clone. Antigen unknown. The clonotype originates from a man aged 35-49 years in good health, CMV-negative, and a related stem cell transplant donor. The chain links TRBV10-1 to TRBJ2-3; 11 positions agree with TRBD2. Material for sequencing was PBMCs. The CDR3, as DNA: TGCGCCAGTTCAACTAGCGGGAGTGATACGCAGTATTTT. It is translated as CASSTSGSDTQYF.